This entry is about one T cell receptor (beta chain). The specificity of this receptor is unknown. Within one base of it there is no much larger clone, and no base qualities were kept. This sample is drawn from a study of T cells in Graves' hyperthyroidism and ophthalmopathy (dated 2019 in TCRdb). Context from the whole study: Peripheral blood samples were taken at initial diagnosis, before any treatment was given. Prospective prediction of ophthalmopathy was tested in an independent validation cohort consisting of some 19 hyperthyroidism patients and more than 15 patients who later progressed to ophthalmopathy. To identify TCR V-J signatures that set the groups apart, the researchers used a discovery cohort of 90 to 100 patients, made up of 40 to 45 with Graves' ophthalmopathy and about 60 with stable Graves' hyperthyroidism. After sampling, hyperthyroidism patients received methimazole starting at 30 mg daily, and ophthalmopathy patients received high-dose intravenous methylprednisolone. The study also compared thyroid tissue and blood T-cell repertoires from about 6 Graves' hyperthyroidism patients. According to the paper, TCR Vbeta CDR3 sequencing was carried out on about 140 peripheral blood samples, which came from under 50 ophthalmopathy, fewer than 80 hyperthyroidism and approximately 17 progressor patients. The 95 to 100 discovery patients were randomly divided into training and test sets at a 7:3 ratio. Study-wide findings and limitations: No statistical method was used to fix the sample size in advance, and group allocation was not hidden from the investigators. A 13 V-J signature model separated ophthalmopathy from stable hyperthyroidism, with about 88% sensitivity and about 81% specificity in cross-validation and 80%/75% in testing. Blood samples also contained most of the expanded thyroid clonotypes (frequency above 0.001), which suggests that blood repertoires may reflect thyroid immune responses. In validation, the model predicted progression to ophthalmopathy a median of about 6.8 months before onset, with about 70% sensitivity and roughly 73% specificity.

In the ophthalmopathy patients, disease was moderately to severely active, with a Clinical Activity Score of 3 or more, a NOSPECS grade of 4 or more, and a duration of less than 3 months. Any patient with an uncontrolled infection, another autoimmune disease, pregnancy or lactation was excluded. Clinical symptoms, serum thyroxine and TRAb, thyroid ultrasound, and orbital computed tomography formed the basis for the diagnoses. PBMCs were separated from approximately 9.9 ml of fresh peripheral blood using Ficoll-Paque density gradient centrifugation. Total RNA was extracted with Trizol reagent, and quality was checked on an Agilent 2100 Bioanalyzer. The TCR beta CDR3 regions were amplified from RNA transcripts. The TCR CDR3 was subjected to a first round of RT-PCR using the HTBI primer set and the Qiagen OneStep RT-PCR kit. A second multiplex PCR round built the libraries, followed by size selection and purification. Paired-end sequencing of the libraries was performed with 100 bp reads on an Illumina HiSeq2000. The original methods were these. Raw data were processed with SOAPnuke, discarding reads with adapters, uncalled bases, mean Phred below 15, or no exact constant-primer or identifier match. COPE v1.2.5 was used to merge high-quality paired reads, and clonotypes were defined as unique nucleotide sequences. Clonotypes were aligned to IMGT TRBV, TRBD and TRBJ reference segments using MiTCR v1.1. The analysis was restricted to V-J combinations with a frequency above 0.0001, which together covered 99.2% of the repertoires. The TCS score was defined as F50 (clonal expansion) divided by E x V (chaos), with BLOSUM62-based TCRdist calculated between CDR3 peptides within each V-J. Welch's t-statistics and random forest reduced some 510 V-J features to roughly 13, which were used in a naive Bayes classifier (R e1071). Using fastp trimming at Q25 and MiXCR clonotype assembly, TCRdb reanalyzed the public sequencing data and kept in-frame beta chains. Rows matching on CDR3 protein sequence are summarized as one entry with the most common DNA and genes. The V and J calls reflect TCRdb's pipeline rather than the authors' work. The sample profile shows hundreds of thousands of distinct CDR3 sequences; about an eighth of them were found once. The ten largest clones capture 34% of the sample.

V and J lose 3 bases and 8 bases, and a span of 19 bases separates them. Via the germline V gene (reference sequence), CDR1 is LGHDT and CDR2 YNNKEL. The CDR3 runs 16 residues from the cysteine to the phenylalanine. Just the 48-base CDR3 DNA is kept, in frame starting at base 1. The V gene is TRBV3-1 and the J gene is TRBJ1-4; the best D guess is TRBD1, with 6 bases matching. Specimen: blood. This sequence was found in a middle-aged woman with Graves' ophthalmopathy. At the DNA level, the sequence is TGTGCCAGCAGCCATGGACAGCTCTTACTAGGAGAAAAACTGTTTTTT. This gives the protein CASSHGQLLLGEKLFF.